This paragraph reports one TCR beta chain. The sample is drawn from a study of blood T cell repertoires in COVID-19. About the study: The analysed material was cDNA or gDNA that came from T cells, B-cell-depleted T cells, or PBMCs.

All enrollees were roughly 18 to 95 years old and from fewer than 25 US areas. V was shortened by 0 bases and J by 11 bases, with 11 bases between the two germline ends. Germline assignment: CDR1 GTSNPN and CDR2 SVGIG (reference sequence). The CDR3 consists of 13 residues. Study processing details: Reference gene primer amplification gave nucleated cell count estimates. TCRdb's table, derived via immunoSEQ multiplex PCR, lists solely in-frame clones and lacks some. Clone size and the V and J calls come from that table; the DNA yielded D and trimming. The sample has about 280,000 clones, roughly 85% seen once.

This receptor was obtained from a man between 35 and 55 years old who had been exposed to COVID-19. The chain couples TRBV30 to TRBJ1-6; D possibly corresponds to TRBD1 (5 bases). Sequences were obtained from PBMCs or T cells enriched from blood (not recorded which). The CDR3 region has the DNA TGTGCCTGGAGTGTGCAATCGGGGGCACCCCTCCACTTT. This codes for CAWSVQSGAPLHF.